Listed here are 32 T cell receptor beta chains from one sample, sequenced in a study of blood T cell repertoires in COVID-19. Here immunoSEQ multiplex PCR was the method, and the copy in TCRdb shows in-frame clones only, minus some. This table holds about 210,000 clones, roughly 88% found once. Input material: peripheral blood. The receptors were gathered from a man aged 18 to 30 with active or convalescent COVID-19.

This clone was detected only once. This sequence joins TRBV3-1 (or the pseudogene TRBV3-2) and TRBJ1-2; no reliable D call. Trimming shortened V by 1 base and J by 3 bases, and 3 bases separated the two germline ends. Germline values: CDR1 LGHDT, CDR2 YNNKEL (reference sequence). The CDR3 sequence is 12 residues long. DNA of the CDR3: TGTGCCAGCAGCCAAGTAGACTATGGCTACACCTTC. It codes for CASSQVDYGYTF.

The V gene is TRBV27, the J gene TRBJ2-7; TRBD1 is a possible D gene (5 bases). V gave up 6 bases and J gave up 0 bases, with 12 bases separating them. The CDR3 is made up of 14 amino acids. Germline CDR1 is MNHEY and CDR2 is SMNVEV (reference sequence). CDR3 DNA: TGTGCCAGCAGGGGAATACAGGACTCCTACGAGCAGTACTTC. It encodes CASRGIQDSYEQYF.

The chain couples TRBV28 to TRBJ1-1; TRBD1 matches 7 bases. Germline assignment: CDR1 MDHEN and CDR2 SYDVKM. The junction had 5 bases not matched to a gene; V was cut back by 5 bases and J by 11 bases. The CDR3 runs 11 residues. Written as DNA, the CDR3 is TGTGCCAGCAGTCCGACAGGGACCGCTTTCTTT. Translation: CASSPTGTAFF. Full variable domain (remainder filled in from reference TRBV28 and TRBJ1-1): DVKVTQSSRYLVKRTGEKVFLECVQDMDHENMFWYRQDPGLGLRLIYFSYDVKMKEKGDIPEGYSVSREKKERFSLILESASTNQTSMYLCASSPTGTAFFGQGTRLTVV.

This clone turned up a few times. V and J are TRBV7-9 and TRBJ2-1; the D gene is possibly TRBD2 (5 bases). Trimming pared 4 bases from V and 4 bases from J, leaving 14 bases between. The germline gives CDR1 SEHNR, CDR2 FQNEAQ (reference sequence). CDR3 size: 15 residues. The CDR3 DNA reads TGTGCCAGCAGCTCACTAGATTGGAGATACAATGAGCAGTTCTTC. Translating gives CASSSLDWRYNEQFF.

V usage is TRBV12-3 or TRBV12-4 and J usage is TRBJ2-3; D unclear. CDR3 length equals 12 residues. V lost 5 bases and J 6 bases, leaving 9 bases between the germline ends. The CDR3 here is CASSTQSDTQYF. The CDR3 DNA sequence: TGTGCCAGCAGTACACAATCCGATACGCAGTATTTT.

The chain joins TRBV10-1 to TRBJ2-7; TRBD1 aligns across 12 bases. In germline, CDR1 is WNHNN, CDR2 SYGVQD (reference sequence). The CDR3 length is 14 residues. Trimming took 6 bases from V and 6 from J; bases not matched to a gene: 6. The CDR3 region is CASSEGGQGAEQYF. Here the CDR3 DNA reads TGCGCCAGCAGCGAGGGGGGACAGGGGGCCGAGCAGTACTTC.

This rearrangement joins TRBV7-9 to TRBJ1-5; maybe TRBD1 (6 bases). The CDR3 length is 18 residues. Per germline, CDR1 SEHNR and CDR2 FQNEAQ (reference sequence). The V gene lost 2 bases and the J gene lost 0 bases, with 17 bases spanning the gap. DNA for the CDR3: TGTGCCAGCAGCTTAATGGGACACCCGAATTATAGCAATCAGCCCCAGCATTTT. The encoded protein is CASSLMGHPNYSNQPQHF.

The J gene is TRBJ1-1, the V gene TRBV11-2, with 7 positions matching TRBD1. After removal of 6 bases from V and 4 bases from J, the junction contained 5 bases not matched to a gene. This CDR3 has 13 residues. Germline V gene sequence: CDR1 SGHAT, CDR2 FQNNGV. This CDR3 is CASRATGATEAFF. The CDR3, as DNA: TGTGCCAGCAGAGCCACAGGGGCCACTGAAGCTTTCTTT. Full variable domain (missing parts from reference TRBV11-2 and TRBJ1-1): EAGVAQSPRYKIIEKRQSVAFWCNPISGHATLYWYQQILGQGPKLLIQFQNNGVVDDSQLPKDRFSAERLKGVDSTLKIQPAKLEDSAVYLCASRATGATEAFFGQGTRLTVV.

The rearrangement joins TRBV14 to TRBJ2-7, with 7 positions matching TRBD1. The CDR3 has 15 residues. Germline V gene sequence: CDR1 SGHDN, CDR2 FVKESK. The J segment lost 4 bases and the V segment lost 2 bases, leaving 8 bases of the junction unmatched. CDR3 sequence: CASSQSTGQRYEQYF. For the CDR3, the DNA is TGTGCCAGCAGCCAATCGACAGGGCAGCGGTACGAGCAGTACTTC.

The genes are TRBV14 and TRBJ2-2, with D possibly being TRBD2 (5 bases). Germline V CDR1 and CDR2: SGHDN, FVKESK. The V gene lost 1 base and the J gene lost 8 bases, with 14 bases spanning the gap. The CDR3 consists of 15 residues. The CDR3 sequence is CASSQVVGVMGELFF. CDR3 in DNA: TGTGCCAGCAGCCAAGTGGTGGGAGTAATGGGGGAGCTGTTTTTT.

This clone was counted at least ten times. The chain combines TRBV3-1 (or the pseudogene TRBV3-2) with TRBJ2-7; 8 bases are shared with TRBD2. The CDR3 is made up of 14 amino acids. Unmatched junction bases numbered 3, after V lost 2 bases and J lost 3 bases. Germline-derived CDR1 and CDR2 are LGHDT and YNNKEL (reference sequence). The CDR3 loop reads CASSQYSGNYEQYF. In DNA form, the CDR3 reads TGTGCCAGCAGCCAATATAGCGGGAACTACGAGCAGTACTTC.

The rearrangement uses TRBV3-1 (or the pseudogene TRBV3-2) and TRBJ1-2; D possibly corresponds to TRBD1 (5 bases). V lost 4 bases to trimming and J lost 8 bases, with 14 bases between them. The CDR3 is 13 amino acids. The germline CDR1 and CDR2 sequences are LGHDT and YNNKEL (reference sequence). CDR3 amino acids: CASSRREGTGYTF. The CDR3 bases are TGTGCCAGCAGCCGCAGGGAAGGTACCGGCTACACCTTC.

The CDR3 reads CSASARSSYNEQFF. The DNA of the CDR3 is TGCAGTGCTAGTGCGCGGAGCTCCTACAATGAGCAGTTCTTC. The chain is built from TRBV20-1 and TRBJ2-1; D not resolved. The V gene lost 3 bases and the J gene lost 0 bases, with 9 bases spanning the gap. Germline V gene sequence: CDR1 DFQATT, CDR2 SNEGSKA (reference sequence). This CDR3 spans 14 amino acids.

The CDR3 region is CSGSDRTKNTEAFF. CDR3 nucleotides: TGCAGCGGCTCTGACAGGACCAAGAACACTGAAGCTTTCTTT. The chain carries TRBV29-1 and TRBJ1-1; a possible D gene is TRBD1 (6 bases). Germline CDR1 reads SQVTM; CDR2 reads ANQGSEA. Trimming removed 7 bases at V and 1 base at J, with 16 bases between. This CDR3 region has 14 residues.

This chain connects TRBV19 to TRBJ1-5; 7 nucleotides line up with TRBD1. Trimming took 6 bases from V and 1 from J; bases not matched to a gene: 3. Germline V CDR1 and CDR2: LNHDA, SQIVND (reference sequence). The CDR3 spans 14 residues. The CDR3 sequence is CASRGTESNQPQHF. As DNA, the CDR3 is TGTGCCAGTAGGGGGACAGAGAGCAATCAGCCCCAGCATTTT.

This clone has just one count. Other DNA sequences in the same sample also yield this CDR3. The chain couples TRBV6-4 to TRBJ2-2; 11 nucleotides line up with TRBD2. Trimming removed 4 bases from V and 6 bases from J; junction bases left unmatched: 4. This CDR3 has 15 residues. CDR1 and CDR2 (germline): MRHNA, SNTAGT. In nucleotides, the CDR3 is TGTGCCAGCAGTGTTCTAGCGGGGGGACCCGGGGAGCTGTTTTTT. Its translation: CASSVLAGGPGELFF.

The CDR3 loop is CASSPRAGLGREGFQETQYF. The CDR3 nucleotides are TGTGCCAGCAGCCCCCGGGCCGGGCTGGGACGGGAGGGCTTCCAAGAGACCCAGTACTTC. This rearrangement joins TRBV7-3 to TRBJ2-5; 8 nucleotides line up with TRBD2. CDR1 and CDR2 (germline): SGHTA, FQGTGA. Germline trimming cut 5 bases from V and 1 base from J; bases unmatched to any gene: 21. The CDR3 runs to 20 residues. The whole variable domain, remainder taken from reference TRBV7-3 and TRBJ2-5, is GAGVSQTPSNKVTEKGKYVELRCDPISGHTALYWYRQSLGQGPEFLIYFQGTGAADDSGLPNDRFFAVRPEGSVSTLKIQRTERGDSAVYLCASSPRAGLGREGFQETQYFGPGTRLLVL.

This chain links TRBV4-3 with TRBJ1-4, with D tentatively TRBD1 (5 bases). V lost 0 bases to trimming and J lost 9 bases, with 11 bases between them. Germline loops: CDR1 LGHNA, CDR2 YSLEER. The CDR3 extends over 14 amino acids. CDR3 protein: CASSQDNDSKKLFF. CDR3 bases: TGCGCCAGCAGCCAAGATAACGACAGCAAAAAACTGTTTTTT.

This clone was counted once. The chain joins TRBV9 to TRBJ2-5; 7 bases fit TRBD1. The germline CDR1 and CDR2 sequences are SGDLS and YYNGEE. The V segment lost 3 bases and the J segment 2 bases; nucleotides outside the gene matches: 4. The CDR3 loop spans 14 amino acids. The CDR3 nucleotides read TGTGCCAGCAGCGCGGGACAGCCACAAGAGACCCAGTACTTC. This sequence encodes CASSAGQPQETQYF.

This chain links TRBV29-1 with TRBJ1-4; D is unresolved. CDR1 is SQVTM and CDR2 is ANQGSEA in the germline V gene. Trimming stripped 5 bases from V and 0 bases from J, with 7 bases between. The CDR3 loop spans 13 amino acids. The CDR3: CSVRRATNEKLFF. In DNA, the CDR3 is TGCAGCGTTAGGAGAGCAACTAATGAAAAACTGTTTTTT.

The chain carries TRBV5-4 and TRBJ2-1, with 9 bases aligning to TRBD2. Germline-derived CDR1 and CDR2 are SGHNT and YYREEE (reference sequence). Germline trimming cut 4 bases from V and 0 bases from J; bases unmatched to any gene: 5. The CDR3 loop spans 16 amino acids. In nucleotides, the CDR3 is TGTGCCAGCAGCCGCTTTAGCGGGGGCTCCTACAATGAGCAGTTCTTC. This sequence encodes CASSRFSGGSYNEQFF.

The chain recombines TRBV18 with TRBJ1-1, with a weak D call TRBD1 (6 bases). CDR3 length: 13 residues. With 3 bases removed from V and 4 bases from J, the gap between germline ends came to 9 bases. Per the germline V gene, CDR1 is KGHSH and CDR2 is LQKENI. The CDR3 spells CASSPTGSTEAFF. In nucleotides, the CDR3 is TGTGCCAGCTCACCTACAGGGAGCACTGAAGCTTTCTTT.

The chain is built from TRBV19 and TRBJ2-7; no definite D call. CDR3 length: 13 residues. V shed 5 bases and J shed 0 bases, with 8 bases lying between them. The germline V gene encodes CDR1 LNHDA and CDR2 SQIVND (reference sequence). The CDR3 is CASSRDTSYEQYF. As DNA, the CDR3 is TGTGCCAGTAGTCGCGACACCTCCTACGAGCAGTACTTC.

The chain carries TRBV11-2 and TRBJ2-3; TRBD2 aligns across 10 bases. CDR1 is SGHAT, CDR2 FQNNGV, per germline. Germline trimming cut 5 bases from V and 5 bases from J; bases unmatched to any gene: 10. The CDR3 is 16 amino acids. CDR3 bases: TGTGCCAGCAGCCCCAATAGCGGGAGGAGGGGAGATACGCAGTATTTT. Translation: CASSPNSGRRGDTQYF. Drawing the rest from reference TRBV11-2 and TRBJ2-3, the complete variable domain is EAGVAQSPRYKIIEKRQSVAFWCNPISGHATLYWYQQILGQGPKLLIQFQNNGVVDDSQLPKDRFSAERLKGVDSTLKIQPAKLEDSAVYLCASSPNSGRRGDTQYFGPGTRLTVL.

The chain links TRBV28 to TRBJ1-2; D gene uncertain. With 3 bases removed from V and 0 bases from J, the gap between germline ends came to 17 bases. The CDR3 consists of 17 residues. From germline, CDR1 is MDHEN and CDR2 SYDVKM. CDR3 DNA sequence: TGTGCCAGCAGTTTTACCTTCGTCGGGAGTACTAACTATGGCTACACCTTC. It is translated as CASSFTFVGSTNYGYTF.

The chain employs TRBV7-9 and TRBJ1-2; D remains ambiguous. The CDR3 spans 13 residues. V lost 3 bases to trimming and J lost 7 bases, with 12 bases between them. Germline CDR1 is SEHNR and CDR2 is FQNEAQ (reference sequence). CDR3 loop: CASSFAYSGGYTF. The CDR3 coding sequence is TGTGCCAGCAGCTTTGCCTATTCAGGTGGCTACACCTTC.

This chain uses TRBV10-3 with TRBJ1-2, with a tentative D call TRBD1 (6 bases). In germline, CDR1 is ENHRY, CDR2 SYGVKD. V lost 5 bases to trimming and J lost 2 bases, with 9 bases between them. The CDR3 covers 13 residues. The CDR3 is CAISLGQNYGYTF. CDR3 nucleotide sequence: TGTGCCATCAGTCTCGGACAGAACTATGGCTACACCTTC.

The genes are TRBV7-3 and TRBJ2-3; TRBD2 agrees at 7 bases. After removal of 1 base from V and 4 bases from J, the junction contained 2 bases not matched to a gene. Germline values: CDR1 SGHTA, CDR2 FQGTGA. The CDR3 sequence is 14 residues long. CDR3 loop: CASSLNAGADTQYF. The CDR3 coding sequence is TGTGCCAGCAGCTTAAACGCGGGGGCAGATACGCAGTATTTT.

V usage is TRBV10-1 and J usage is TRBJ2-1, with D maybe TRBD1 (6 bases). Germline V gene data show CDR1 as WNHNN and CDR2 as SYGVQD (reference sequence). The length of the CDR3 is 18 residues. Trimming pared 0 bases from V and 4 bases from J, leaving 19 bases between. CDR3 residues: CASSESRMGHSGYNEQFF. Written as DNA, the CDR3 is TGCGCCAGCAGTGAGTCAAGAATGGGACACTCTGGTTACAATGAGCAGTTCTTC.

The rearrangement links TRBV4-3 to TRBJ2-7, with 7 bases fitting TRBD1. Germline-derived CDR1 and CDR2 are LGHNA and YSLEER. This CDR3 region has 15 residues. V lost 0 bases and J lost 5; bases outside the gene matches: 7. The CDR3 protein is CASSQDWRQGHEQYF. The CDR3 nucleotides read TGCGCCAGCAGCCAAGATTGGAGACAGGGTCACGAGCAGTACTTC.

This clone was recorded a few times. This chain joins TRBV28 and TRBJ2-1, with D tentatively TRBD2 (6 bases). V dropped 5 bases and J dropped 8 bases, with 10 bases sitting between them. The germline V gene has CDR1 MDHEN and CDR2 SYDVKM. This CDR3 comprises 12 residues. The CDR3 loop is CASSPLAYEQFF. The CDR3 nucleotides read TGTGCCAGCAGTCCACTAGCCTATGAGCAGTTCTTC.

The chain is built from TRBV4-3 and TRBJ2-1; D gene ambiguous. V lost 0 bases to trimming and J lost 4 bases, with 16 bases between them. CDR1 and CDR2 (germline): LGHNA, YSLEER. The CDR3 totals 17 residues. CDR3 sequence (DNA): TGCGCCAGCAGCCAAGAGGTTCACACAGAGAAATACAATGAGCAGTTCTTC. It translates to CASSQEVHTEKYNEQFF.